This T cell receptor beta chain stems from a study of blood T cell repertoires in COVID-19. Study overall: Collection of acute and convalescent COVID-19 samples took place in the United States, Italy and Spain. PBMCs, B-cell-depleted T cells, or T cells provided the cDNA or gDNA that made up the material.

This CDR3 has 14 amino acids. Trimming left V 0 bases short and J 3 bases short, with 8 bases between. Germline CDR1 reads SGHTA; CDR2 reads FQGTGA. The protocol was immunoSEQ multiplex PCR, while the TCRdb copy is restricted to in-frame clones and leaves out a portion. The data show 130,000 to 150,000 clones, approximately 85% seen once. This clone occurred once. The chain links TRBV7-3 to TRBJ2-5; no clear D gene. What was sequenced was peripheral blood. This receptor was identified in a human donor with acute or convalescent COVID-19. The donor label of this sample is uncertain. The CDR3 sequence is CASSLTGVEETQYF. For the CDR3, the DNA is TGTGCCAGCAGCTTAACGGGCGTAGAAGAGACCCAGTACTTC.